These 18 T cell receptor beta chains were all obtained from the same sample, sequenced in a study of CD8 T cells in ankylosing spondylitis. MiXCR was run by TCRdb on the 5' RACE reads, yielding one entry per CDR3 protein. The repertoire includes 200,000 or so distinct CDR3 sequences, approximately 13% of them detected once, and roughly 11% sits in the top ten. The sequenced sample consisted of blood, either unsorted or a sorted T cell fraction (not recorded which). These receptors came from a female donor with ankylosing spondylitis or in good health (not recorded which).

This clonotype was recorded many times. The rearrangement joins TRBV19 to TRBJ2-1; no definite D call. CDR1 LNHDA and CDR2 SQIVND come from the germline V gene (reference sequence). CDR3 length equals 15 residues. The germline V and J ends were trimmed by 5 bases and 0 bases, with 11 bases remaining between them. Here the CDR3 DNA reads TGTGCCAGTAGTTACGACCGAAGCTCCTACAATGAGCAGTTCTTC. Its protein is CASSYDRSSYNEQFF.

The table lists this clonotype with many counts. The V and J genes are TRBV12-3 or TRBV12-4 and TRBJ2-5; 10 bases are shared with TRBD2. CDR3 length: 13 amino acids. The trim removed 6 bases at V and 3 bases at J, leaving 1 base unmatched. CDR3 loop: CASSGLAEETQYF. The CDR3 DNA follows: TGTGCCAGCAGCGGACTAGCGGAAGAGACCCAGTACTTC.

Only a few counts were recorded for this clonotype. This chain connects TRBV24-1 to TRBJ2-3; D is perhaps TRBD2 (5 bases). Trimming pared 3 bases from V and 3 bases from J, leaving 12 bases between. Germline V CDR1 and CDR2: KGHDR, SFDVKD. This CDR3 contains 15 residues. CDR3 sequence (DNA): TGTGCCACCAGTGATCTAGAGGCGGGTACAGATACGCAGTATTTT. This gives the protein CATSDLEAGTDTQYF.

Ten or more counts support this clonotype. The chain joins TRBV20-1 to TRBJ2-7, with 10 nucleotides matching TRBD2. The CDR3 has 15 residues. CDR1 DFQATT and CDR2 SNEGSKA come from the germline V gene (reference sequence). V shed 3 bases and J 2 bases; nucleotides not matched to a gene: 7. The CDR3 sequence: CSASPLGTSAYEQYF. The CDR3 coding sequence is TGCAGTGCTAGTCCTCTCGGGACTAGCGCCTACGAGCAGTACTTC.

This clonotype was observed many times. V and J are TRBV3-1 and TRBJ1-5; a weak D match, TRBD1 (6 bases). This CDR3 region has 15 residues. Trimming removed 2 bases at V and 6 bases at J, with 14 bases between. Germline V gene sequence: CDR1 LGHDT, CDR2 YNNKEL (reference sequence). The CDR3 nucleotides read TGTGCCAGCAGCCAATCGTCTGGGGGCAGTCAGCCCCAGCATTTT. It yields the protein CASSQSSGGSQPQHF.

This clonotype was seen at least ten times. The chain employs TRBV20-1 and TRBJ2-1, with TRBD2 matching over 7 bases. J was trimmed by 0 bases and V by 6 bases; bases with no gene match: 8. The V gene's germline CDR1 is DFQATT and CDR2 SNEGSKA (reference sequence). The CDR3 spans 15 residues. This chain's CDR3 is CSAHSGHLSYNEQFF. The CDR3 nucleotides are TGCAGTGCCCATAGCGGGCACCTCTCCTACAATGAGCAGTTCTTC.

The V gene is TRBV7-9, the J gene TRBJ2-5; 7 nucleotides line up with TRBD2. The CDR3 totals 15 residues. The V gene end was trimmed by 3 bases and the J gene end by 1 base; junction bases not matched to a gene: 5. Per the germline V gene, CDR1 is SEHNR and CDR2 is FQNEAQ (reference sequence). The CDR3 DNA sequence: TGTGCCAGCAGCTTCGGGGACTATACCCAAGAGACCCAGTACTTC. It codes for CASSFGDYTQETQYF.

This clonotype showed up many times. The rearrangement links TRBV12-3 or TRBV12-4 to TRBJ1-2; a possible D gene is TRBD1 (6 bases). The CDR3 runs to 13 residues. V was clipped by 8 bases and J by 1 base, with 11 bases between them. CDR3 amino acids: CASSPDSNYGYTF. CDR3 DNA sequence: TGTGCCAGCTCACCGGACAGTAACTATGGCTACACCTTC.

The table lists this clonotype with many counts. The chain has TRBV10-3 and TRBJ2-2; TRBD2 aligns across 9 bases. The CDR3 totals 16 residues. Germline CDR1 is ENHRY and CDR2 is SYGVKD. V dropped 0 bases and J dropped 6; count of bases not matched to a gene: 5. This CDR3 is CAISESLAGVAGELFF. The CDR3 coding sequence is TGTGCCATCAGTGAGTCGTTAGCGGGAGTCGCCGGGGAGCTGTTTTTT.

This clonotype has ten or more counts. The V call is TRBV7-9, the J call TRBJ1-5; D is unresolved. Germline V lookup: CDR1 SEHNR, CDR2 FQNEAQ (reference sequence). V was cut by 11 bases and J by 2 bases, with 13 bases left in between. CDR3 length: 13 amino acids. The CDR3 DNA is TGTGCCTGCGGCTCTTTGGGCAATCAGCCCCAGCATTTT. Translated: CACGSLGNQPQHF.

This clonotype occurred many times. The gene calls are TRBV12-3 or TRBV12-4 and TRBJ2-3; possibly TRBD2 for D (5 bases). This CDR3 has 13 amino acids. The V end lost 8 bases, the J end lost 0 bases, and 9 bases lay between the germline ends. Written as DNA, the CDR3 is TGTGCCAGCTCAGGCGGGAGCACAGATACGCAGTATTTT. Protein sequence: CASSGGSTDTQYF.

In its sample, this clonotype was seen many times. This chain links TRBV20-1 with TRBJ1-5, with 9 bases that match TRBD1. V lost 2 bases and J lost 6; bases outside the gene matches: 5. The CDR3 is 14 amino acids. Per germline, CDR1 DFQATT and CDR2 SNEGSKA (reference sequence). The CDR3 coding sequence is TGCAGTGCTAGACAGGACAGGGGAGGTCAGCCCCAGCATTTT. This translates into CSARQDRGGQPQHF.

This clonotype turned up a few times. The CDR3 DNA sequence: TGCGCCAGCAGCCCACAGGGGGCCCCCTACGAGCAGTACTTC. Translation gives CASSPQGAPYEQYF. The gene calls are TRBV5-1 and TRBJ2-7, with TRBD1 matching 9 bases. CDR1 is SGHRS, CDR2 YFSETQ, per germline. V shed 4 bases, J shed 2 bases, and the junction held 4 bases outside the gene matches. The CDR3 length is 14 residues.

CDR3 residues: CATSGRGGPTEAFF. CDR3 nucleotide sequence: TGTGCCACCAGTGGGAGAGGCGGGCCCACTGAAGCTTTCTTT. This rearrangement joins TRBV24-1 to TRBJ1-1; no definite D call. V shed 5 bases and J shed 4 bases, with 13 bases lying between them. CDR1 and CDR2 (germline): KGHDR, SFDVKD. The CDR3 has 14 amino acids.

A few counts support this clonotype. The J gene is TRBJ2-5, the V gene TRBV20-1; D gene ambiguous. Germline CDR1 reads DFQATT; CDR2 reads SNEGSKA (reference sequence). The CDR3 has 14 amino acids. V shed 0 bases and J shed 5 bases, with 13 bases lying between them. The chain's CDR3 is CSARDHALSETQYF. DNA of the CDR3: TGCAGTGCTAGAGATCATGCTCTCTCGGAGACCCAGTACTTC.

This clonotype was observed many times. The chain is built from TRBV9 and TRBJ1-3; a possible D gene is TRBD1 (5 bases). The CDR3 consists of 15 residues. V dropped 0 bases and J dropped 6 bases, with 13 bases sitting between them. Germline-derived CDR1 and CDR2 are SGDLS and YYNGEE. The CDR3 region is CASSVDTGKKNTIYF. The CDR3, as DNA: TGTGCCAGCAGCGTAGACACAGGAAAGAAAAACACCATATATTTT.

This rearrangement joins TRBV10-3 to TRBJ2-1; tentatively, D is TRBD2 (6 bases). V lost 4 bases and J 7 bases, leaving 20 bases between the germline ends. Germline assignment: CDR1 ENHRY and CDR2 SYGVKD. This CDR3 is built from 16 residues. The CDR3 DNA is TGTGCCATCAGTGGAGATTACCCGGGACTTGAGAATGAGCAGTTCTTC. Its translation is CAISGDYPGLENEQFF.

This clonotype has a count of ten or more. This chain links TRBV7-2 with TRBJ1-5; D is unresolved. The V and J ends lost 1 base and 10 bases respectively, with 17 bases between them. This CDR3 is 15 amino acids long. Germline-derived CDR1 and CDR2 are SGHTA and FQGNSA. The CDR3 bases are TGTGCCAGCAGCTTAGTGGCGGATCTGGCTATACCCCAGCATTTT. Amino acid sequence: CASSLVADLAIPQHF.